The rows below give T cell receptor beta chains drawn from one sample of a study of OX40 agonist ivuxolimab in advanced cancers. Assay: immunoSEQ multiplex PCR; the TCRdb copy retains only in-frame clones and omits some. The table has about 68,000 clones, roughly 80% seen once. The sequencing here drew on CD4+ or CD8+ T cells sorted from blood, taken in a trial of the OX40 agonist ivuxolimab. The receptors were gathered from an adult with an advanced solid tumor such as melanoma, head and neck, liver or kidney cancer. CDR3s include the opening cysteine and the closing phenylalanine or tryptophan. The D gene is left open where the match is weak. Clone size is shown for a subset of rows, as once, few, many or a class of expanded clone.

TRBV7-2	NA	TRBJ2-7	TRBD1	TGTGCCAGCAGGCTAGGGGCGCAGGGGGCGTTCTACGAGCAGTACTTC	CASRLGAQGAFYEQYF
TRBV7-9	NA	TRBJ1-4	TRBD1	TGTGCCAGCAGCACCCTGGGGACAGGGAACGAAAAACTGTTTTTT	CASSTLGTGNEKLFF
TRBV5-4	NA	TRBJ1-6	NA	TGTGCCAGCAGCAATGGCATCGGGGGCGTAGGTTCACCCCTCCACTTT	CASSNGIGGVGSPLHF
TRBV7-8	NA	TRBJ2-7	TRBD1	TGTGCCAGCAGCTCCCGGACAGGAATATACGAGCAGTACTTC	CASSSRTGIYEQYF
TRBV19	NA	TRBJ1-4	NA	TGTGCCAGCACCGTGGGGGGGGTCGGTGGTTCCGTTGAAAAACTGTTTTTT	CASTVGGVGGSVEKLFF
TRBV5-6	NA	TRBJ2-7	NA	TGTGCCAGCAGCTGGGACCTCAGGGCGAGCTCCTACGAGCAGTACTTC	CASSWDLRASSYEQYF
TRBV7-9	NA	TRBJ1-5	TRBD1	TGTGCCAGCAGCTCCGCCGGGACAGGGGGGCCCCAGCATTTT	CASSSAGTGGPQHF
TRBV25-1	NA	TRBJ1-4	NA	TGTGCCAGCAGTGCCGCGGGGAGGGGAGCAACTAATGAAAAACTGTTTTTT	CASSAAGRGATNEKLFF
TRBV7-2	few	TRBJ1-4	NA	TGTGCCAGCAGCTCCCGGGGCACCCTCGGAACTAATGAAAAACTGTTTTTT	CASSSRGTLGTNEKLFF
TRBV19	NA	TRBJ1-5	NA	TGTGCCAGTAGTCGTCCTGGGGGAAATCAGCCCCAGCATTTT	CASSRPGGNQPQHF
TRBV14	NA	TRBJ2-3	TRBD1	TGTGCCAGCAGCCATCCTACAGGGGGCTTTTTTATCGGCACAGATACGCAGTATTTT	CASSHPTGGFFIGTDTQYF
TRBV29-1	NA	TRBJ2-3	NA	TGCAGCGTTGAAGGACACACAGATACGCAGTATTTT	CSVEGHTDTQYF
TRBV11-2	NA	TRBJ2-5	NA	TGTGCCAGCAGCTTATCGGGGGGCCGAGAGACCCAGTACTTC	CASSLSGGRETQYF
TRBV5-1	NA	TRBJ2-7	NA	TGCGCCAGCAGCTTGGTCGGGGACTCCTACGAGCAGTACTTC	CASSLVGDSYEQYF
TRBV7-2	NA	TRBJ1-2	TRBD1	TGTGCCAGCAGCTCCGGACAGGGACGGGGCTACACCTTC	CASSSGQGRGYTF
TRBV6-1	once	TRBJ2-7	NA	TGTGCCAGCATCCAAAGTCCCCCAGGGAACTACGAGCAGTACTTC	CASIQSPPGNYEQYF
TRBV6-6	once	TRBJ2-3	TRBD1	TGTGCCAGCAGTTACGGACAGGGCACCTCGGATACGCAGTATTTT	CASSYGQGTSDTQYF
TRBV15	NA	TRBJ2-7	TRBD1	TGTGCCACCAGCAGACAAACAGGGGAGCTCTACGAGCAGTACTTC	CATSRQTGELYEQYF
TRBV6-4	NA	TRBJ2-3	TRBD2	TGTGCCAGCAGTGGCGGGGGGGCCGGAGATACGCAGTATTTT	CASSGGGAGDTQYF
TRBV6-1	NA	TRBJ1-3	NA	TGTGCCAGCAGTGAGCTTGGAAACACCATATATTTT	CASSELGNTIYF
TRBV15	once	TRBJ1-2	NA	TGTGCCACCAGCAGAGGGCAGCTTAACTATGGCTACACCTTC	CATSRGQLNYGYTF
TRBV19	NA	TRBJ2-6	NA	TGTGCCAGTAGTAGGGGACAAGCCTCTGGGGCCAACGTCCTGACTTTC	CASSRGQASGANVLTF
TRBV4-1	NA	TRBJ1-1	NA	TGCGCCAGCAGCCAAGAGGCAGCGAACACTGAAGCTTTCTTT	CASSQEAANTEAFF
TRBV6-6	NA	TRBJ1-5	NA	TGTGCCAGCAGTTACTCCTCACAGGGCCGTCAGCCCCAGCATTTT	CASSYSSQGRQPQHF
TRBV9	few	TRBJ2-7	TRBD1	TGTGCCAGCAGCGGACAGGGGGCTTACGAGCAGTACTTC	CASSGQGAYEQYF
TRBV6-4	NA	TRBJ2-1	TRBD2	TGTGCCAGCAGACTGGGACTAGGCCGCGCGGATGAGCAGTTCTTC	CASRLGLGRADEQFF
TRBV6-6	NA	TRBJ1-2	NA	TGTGCCAGCAGCCCGAGGGAAGCCTCCGCCTATGGCTACACCTTC	CASSPREASAYGYTF
TRBV18	NA	TRBJ1-4	NA	TGTGCCAGCTCACCAGGAAGTAAAGGTGAAAAACTGTTTTTT	CASSPGSKGEKLFF
TRBV4-2	NA	TRBJ2-3	NA	TGTGCCAGCAGCCAAGATAGGCAGCGGGCTAGCACAGATACGCAGTATTTT	CASSQDRQRASTDTQYF
TRBV6-1	NA	TRBJ1-1	NA	TGTGCCAGCAGTGCTCGGGGTGTGAACACTGAAGCTTTCTTT	CASSARGVNTEAFF
TRBV6-7	NA	TRBJ2-2	NA	TGTGCCAGCAGGATGGTACACCGAAAACTCTCTCACACGAACACCGGGGAGCTGTTTTTT	CASRMVHRKLSHTNTGELFF
TRBV5-1	NA	TRBJ2-6	NA	TGCGCCAGCAGCTTGGCGTCAGTTCTAAGCTCTGGGGCCAACGTCCTGACTTTC	CASSLASVLSSGANVLTF
TRBV19	NA	TRBJ2-7	NA	TGTGCCAGTAGTATAGGGGGTTACGAGCAGTACTTC	CASSIGGYEQYF
TRBV11-2	once	TRBJ1-4	NA	TGTGCCAGCAGACTCGACACGTATGAAAAACTGTTTTTT	CASRLDTYEKLFF
TRBV6-1	NA	TRBJ1-2	NA	TGTGCCAGCAGTGAATTGGGGACCATCCCATCTGAGGATGGCTACACCTTC	CASSELGTIPSEDGYTF
TRBV6-1	NA	TRBJ2-5	TRBD1	TGTGCCAGCAGAAGTCCGGGACAGGGAAAAGAGACCCAGTACTTC	CASRSPGQGKETQYF
TRBV29-1	NA	TRBJ2-1	TRBD2	TGCAGCGTCCGGACTAGCGGGGGGAACAATGAGCAGTTCTTC	CSVRTSGGNNEQFF
TRBV28	once	TRBJ1-5	TRBD1	TGTGCCAGCAGTTTACTCACAGGGGGGGGTCAGCCCCAGCATTTT	CASSLLTGGGQPQHF
TRBV10-3	NA	TRBJ2-7	NA	TGTGCCATCAGTGAGACGGCCGAGCAGTACTTC	CAISETAEQYF
TRBV7-9	NA	TRBJ2-3	TRBD1	TGTGCCAGCAGCTTCGAACAGGGGTCCTATACAGATACGCAGTATTTT	CASSFEQGSYTDTQYF
TRBV18	NA	TRBJ2-7	TRBD1	TGTGCCAGCTCCCCCTTGCCAGGGGGCTACGAGCAGTACTTC	CASSPLPGGYEQYF
TRBV6-6	NA	TRBJ2-5	TRBD2	TGTGCCAGCAGTAGGACTAGATCGGGGGGGACCCAGTACTTC	CASSRTRSGGTQYF
TRBV28	NA	TRBJ1-6	TRBD1	TGTGCCAGCGGGACAGGGAATTCACCCCTCCACTTT	CASGTGNSPLHF
TRBV5-6	NA	TRBJ1-6	NA	TGTGCCAGCAGCTTTGTCAGGACGGATTGGAATTCACCCCTCCACTTT	CASSFVRTDWNSPLHF
TRBV10-2	NA	TRBJ2-5	NA	TGCGCCAGCAGGGCAGGGACGCAAGAGACCCAGTACTTC	CASRAGTQETQYF
TRBV11-2	few	TRBJ1-2	NA	TGTGCCAGCAGCTTAGCCCGGGAGGATGGCTACACCTTC	CASSLAREDGYTF
TRBV7-2	NA	TRBJ2-5	TRBD2	TGTGCCAGCAGCTTACCGCTAGCGGGGGGTGGAGAGACCCAGTACTTC	CASSLPLAGGGETQYF
TRBV7-8	once	TRBJ1-1	NA	TGTGCCAGCAGCTTAGGTGGGACGGGGAACACTGAAGCTTTCTTT	CASSLGGTGNTEAFF
TRBV5-5	NA	TRBJ2-1	NA	TGTGCCAGCATCCGTGGGAGCAATAGGGGCTCCTACAATGAGCAGTTCTTC	CASIRGSNRGSYNEQFF
TRBV6-1	once	TRBJ1-1	NA	TGTGCCAGCAGGGAGACAGTTTTGAGGACTGAAGCTTTCTTT	CASRETVLRTEAFF
TRBV30	NA	TRBJ1-2	TRBD1	TGTGCCTGCGAAAACACAGGGGGCTGGATGGGCTACACCTTC	CACENTGGWMGYTF
TRBV5-1	once	TRBJ2-7	TRBD2	TGCGCCAGCAGCTTGGAGACTAGCGGGGCCCGAGGGGCCTACGAGCAGTACTTC	CASSLETSGARGAYEQYF
TRBV4-1	NA	TRBJ2-1	TRBD1	TGCGCCAGCAGCCAAGATCCGACAGGGGGCGCTCGGCAGTTCTTC	CASSQDPTGGARQFF
TRBV5-5	NA	TRBJ2-1	TRBD2	TGTGCCAGCAGCTTGGTAATACTAGCGGGCAATGAGCAGTTCTTC	CASSLVILAGNEQFF
TRBV5-1	NA	TRBJ2-1	NA	TGCGCCAGCAGCCTCTCGTGGGCGGGTAGTCAGAATGAGCAGTTCTTC	CASSLSWAGSQNEQFF
TRBV4-1	NA	TRBJ1-6	NA	TGCGCCAGCAGAGGGGGAAGCTCCTATAATTCACCCCTCCACTTT	CASRGGSSYNSPLHF
TRBV30	NA	TRBJ1-1	NA	TGTGCCTGGACCGTGGGGGCAAACACTGAAGCTTTCTTT	CAWTVGANTEAFF